This T cell receptor (beta chain) was sequenced during a study of beta chain features in type 1 diabetes. The study reverse transcribed the entire isolated RNA, so it sequenced expressed TCRB transcripts. Method: immunoSEQ multiplex PCR; TCRdb's copy keeps in-frame clones and lacks some. Of roughly 500,000 clones listed, about an eighth are singletons. A CD45RO/CCR7/CD25/CD127/CD95/CD27 panel sorted naive, central memory, regulatory and stem cell-like memory CD4+ cells. Study results and limitations: There was a possibility that cDNA sequencing over-represented cells with high TCR expression. Moderate yet significant TCRB CDR3 shortening was seen in Type 1 diabetes patients in all four CD4+ subsets.

CDR3 length equals 18 residues. The trim removed 3 bases at V and 0 bases at J, leaving 8 bases unmatched. Germline loops: CDR1 SEHNR, CDR2 FQNEAQ (reference sequence). Concerning this clone: The antigen remains unidentified.

The chain has TRBV7-9 and TRBJ2-6; TRBD2 aligns across 7 bases. The sequence came from a woman aged 18-29 years in good health. Material: naive CD4+ T cells from blood. In DNA, the CDR3 is TGTGCCAGCAGCTTCGGGAGGTCACCCCGCTCTGGGGCCAACGTCCTGACTTTC. It encodes CASSFGRSPRSGANVLTF.